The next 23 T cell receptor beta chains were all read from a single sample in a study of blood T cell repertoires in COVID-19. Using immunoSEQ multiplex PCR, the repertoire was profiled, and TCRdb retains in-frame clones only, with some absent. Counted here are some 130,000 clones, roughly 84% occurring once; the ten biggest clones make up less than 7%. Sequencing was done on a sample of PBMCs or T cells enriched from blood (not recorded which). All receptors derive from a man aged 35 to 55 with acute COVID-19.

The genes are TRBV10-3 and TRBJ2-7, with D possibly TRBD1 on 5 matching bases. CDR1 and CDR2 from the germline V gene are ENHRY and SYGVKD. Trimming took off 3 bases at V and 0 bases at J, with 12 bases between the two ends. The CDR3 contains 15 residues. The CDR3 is CAISERGQSSYEQYF. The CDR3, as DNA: TGTGCCATCAGTGAAAGGGGTCAGAGCTCCTACGAGCAGTACTTC.

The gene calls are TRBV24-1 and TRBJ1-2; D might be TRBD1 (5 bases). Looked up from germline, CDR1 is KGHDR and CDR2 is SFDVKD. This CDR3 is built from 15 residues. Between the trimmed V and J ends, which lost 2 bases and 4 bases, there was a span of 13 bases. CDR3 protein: CATSDSRGVLYGYTF. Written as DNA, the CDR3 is TGTGCCACCAGTGATTCCCGGGGGGTTCTCTATGGCTACACCTTC.

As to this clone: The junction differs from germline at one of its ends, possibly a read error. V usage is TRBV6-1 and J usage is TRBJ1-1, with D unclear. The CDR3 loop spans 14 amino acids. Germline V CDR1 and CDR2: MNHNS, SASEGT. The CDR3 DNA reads TGTGCCAGCAGCGAAGAGAGTTTGAACACTGAAGCTTTCTTT. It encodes CASSEESLNTEAFF.

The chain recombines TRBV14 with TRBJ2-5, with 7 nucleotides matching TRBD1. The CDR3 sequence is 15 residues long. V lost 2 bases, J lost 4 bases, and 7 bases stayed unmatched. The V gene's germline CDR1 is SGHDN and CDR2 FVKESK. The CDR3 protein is CASSQNRDRGETQYF. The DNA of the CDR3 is TGTGCCAGCAGCCAAAACCGGGACAGAGGAGAGACCCAGTACTTC.

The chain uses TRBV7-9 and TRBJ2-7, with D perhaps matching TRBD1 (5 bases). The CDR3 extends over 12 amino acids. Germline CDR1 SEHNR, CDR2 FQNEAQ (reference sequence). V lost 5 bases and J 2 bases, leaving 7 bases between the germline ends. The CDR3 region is CASSPRAYEQYF. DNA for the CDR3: TGTGCCAGCAGCCCCAGGGCCTACGAGCAGTACTTC.

The chain's CDR3 is CASSRTSGQTYTDTQYF. The CDR3 DNA reads TGCGCCAGCAGCCGGACTAGCGGGCAAACTTACACAGATACGCAGTATTTT. This chain links TRBV5-1 with TRBJ2-3; TRBD2 matches at 11 bases. Germline V lookup: CDR1 SGHRS, CDR2 YFSETQ. Unmatched junction bases numbered 9, after V lost 4 bases and J lost 2 bases. The CDR3 runs to 17 residues.

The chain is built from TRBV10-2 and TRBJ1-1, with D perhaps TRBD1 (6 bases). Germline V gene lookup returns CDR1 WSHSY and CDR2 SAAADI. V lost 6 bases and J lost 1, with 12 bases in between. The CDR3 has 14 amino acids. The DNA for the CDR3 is TGCGCCAGCAGGGACAGATTGGGGAACACTGAAGCTTTCTTT. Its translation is CASRDRLGNTEAFF.

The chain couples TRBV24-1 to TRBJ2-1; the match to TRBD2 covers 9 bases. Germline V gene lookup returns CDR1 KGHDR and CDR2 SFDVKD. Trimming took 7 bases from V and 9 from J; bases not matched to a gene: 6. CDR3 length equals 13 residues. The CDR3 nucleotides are TGTGCCACCAGGGGACTAGCCTCCAGTGAGCAGTTCTTC. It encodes CATRGLASSEQFF.

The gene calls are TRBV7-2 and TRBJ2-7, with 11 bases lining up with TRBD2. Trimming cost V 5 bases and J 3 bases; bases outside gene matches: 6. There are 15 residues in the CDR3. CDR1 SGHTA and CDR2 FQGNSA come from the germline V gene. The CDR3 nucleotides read TGTGCCAGCAGCCCCACTAGCGGGAGTAACTACGAGCAGTACTTC. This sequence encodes CASSPTSGSNYEQYF.

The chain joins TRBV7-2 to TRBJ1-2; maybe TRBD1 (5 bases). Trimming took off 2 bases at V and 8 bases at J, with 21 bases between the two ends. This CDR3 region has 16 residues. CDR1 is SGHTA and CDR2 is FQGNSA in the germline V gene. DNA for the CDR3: TGTGCCAGCAGCTTATCCGGGGGTACGGGATCTATGGGCTACACCTTC. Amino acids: CASSLSGGTGSMGYTF. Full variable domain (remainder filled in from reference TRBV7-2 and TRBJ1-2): GAGVSQSPSNKVTEKGKDVELRCDPISGHTALYWYRQSLGQGLEFLIYFQGNSAPDKSGLPSDRFSAERTGGSVSTLTIQRTQQEDSAVYLCASSLSGGTGSMGYTFGSGTRLTVV.

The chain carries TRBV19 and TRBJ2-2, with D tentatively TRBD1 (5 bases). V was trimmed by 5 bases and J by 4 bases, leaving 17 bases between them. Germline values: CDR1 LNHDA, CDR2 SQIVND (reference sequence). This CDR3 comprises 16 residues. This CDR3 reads CASSLGRQGGTGELFF. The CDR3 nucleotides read TGTGCCAGTAGTCTCGGACGGCAGGGCGGCACCGGGGAGCTGTTTTTT. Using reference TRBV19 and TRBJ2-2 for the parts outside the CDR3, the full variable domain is DGGITQSPKYLFRKEGQNVTLSCEQNLNHDAMYWYRQDPGQGLRLIYYSQIVNDFQKGDIAEGYSVSREKKESFPLTVTSAQKNPTAFYLCASSLGRQGGTGELFFGEGSRLTVL.

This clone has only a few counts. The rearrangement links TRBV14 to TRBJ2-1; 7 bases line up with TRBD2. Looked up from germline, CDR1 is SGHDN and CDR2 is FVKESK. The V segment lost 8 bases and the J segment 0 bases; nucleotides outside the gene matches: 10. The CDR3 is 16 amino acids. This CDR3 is CASGQIAGLSYNEQFF. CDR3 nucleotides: TGTGCCAGCGGACAAATAGCGGGCCTCTCCTACAATGAGCAGTTCTTC.

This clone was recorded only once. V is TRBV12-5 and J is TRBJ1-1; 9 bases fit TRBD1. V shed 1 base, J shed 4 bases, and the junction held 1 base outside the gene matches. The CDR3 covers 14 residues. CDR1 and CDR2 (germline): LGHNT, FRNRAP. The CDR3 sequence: CASGLGDRATEAFF. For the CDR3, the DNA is TGTGCTAGTGGTTTGGGGGACAGGGCCACTGAAGCTTTCTTT.

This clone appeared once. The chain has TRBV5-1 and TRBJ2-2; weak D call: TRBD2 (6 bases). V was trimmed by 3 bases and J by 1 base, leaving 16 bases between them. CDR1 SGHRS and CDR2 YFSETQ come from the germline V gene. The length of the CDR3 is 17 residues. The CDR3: CASSSTTGTGNTGELFF. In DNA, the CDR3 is TGCGCCAGCAGCTCTACAACCGGGACTGGGAACACCGGGGAGCTGTTTTTT.

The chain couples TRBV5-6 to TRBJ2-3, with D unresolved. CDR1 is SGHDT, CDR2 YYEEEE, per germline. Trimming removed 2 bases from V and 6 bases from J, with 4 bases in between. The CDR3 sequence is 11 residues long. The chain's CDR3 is CASSFRDTQYF. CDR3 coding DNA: TGTGCCAGCAGCTTCAGGGATACGCAGTATTTT.

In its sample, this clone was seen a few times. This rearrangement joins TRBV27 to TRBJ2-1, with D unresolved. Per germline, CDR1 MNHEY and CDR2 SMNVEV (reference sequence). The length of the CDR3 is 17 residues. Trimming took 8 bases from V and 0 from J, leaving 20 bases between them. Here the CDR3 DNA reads TGTGCCAGCCTCCCCGACCGGGTTCTTAGCTCCTACAATGAGCAGTTCTTC. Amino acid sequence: CASLPDRVLSSYNEQFF.

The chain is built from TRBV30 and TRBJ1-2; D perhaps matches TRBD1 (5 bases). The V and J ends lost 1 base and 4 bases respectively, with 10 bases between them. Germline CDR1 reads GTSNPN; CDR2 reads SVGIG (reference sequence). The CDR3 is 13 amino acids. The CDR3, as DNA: TGTGCCTGGAGTGGAGGGGAGGTCTATGGCTACACCTTC. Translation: CAWSGGEVYGYTF.

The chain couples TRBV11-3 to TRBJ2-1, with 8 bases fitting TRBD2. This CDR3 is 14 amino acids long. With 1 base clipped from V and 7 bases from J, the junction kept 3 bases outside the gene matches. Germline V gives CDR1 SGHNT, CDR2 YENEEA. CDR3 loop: CASSLVGTRNEQFF. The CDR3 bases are TGTGCCAGCAGCTTAGTCGGGACTAGGAATGAGCAGTTCTTC.

The CDR3 sequence: CAISEGQDRSYNEQFF. For the CDR3, the DNA is TGTGCCATCAGTGAGGGACAGGATAGATCCTACAATGAGCAGTTCTTC. The chain joins TRBV10-3 to TRBJ2-1; 7 bases align to TRBD1. Unmatched junction bases numbered 5, after V lost 2 bases and J lost 1 base. The V gene's germline CDR1 is ENHRY and CDR2 SYGVKD. The CDR3 has 16 residues.

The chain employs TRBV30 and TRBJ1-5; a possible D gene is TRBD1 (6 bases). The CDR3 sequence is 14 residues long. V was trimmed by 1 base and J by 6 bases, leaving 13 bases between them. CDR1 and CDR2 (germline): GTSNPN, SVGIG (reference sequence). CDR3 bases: TGTGCCTGGAGTGCCCCAGGGGCGAGTCAGCCCCAGCATTTT. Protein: CAWSAPGASQPQHF.

CDR3 sequence reads: CASSLARDGGSRPQHF. The CDR3, as DNA: TGTGCCAGCAGCTTAGCCCGAGACGGAGGGTCAAGGCCCCAGCATTTT. The chain employs TRBV7-9 and TRBJ1-5, with D uncertain. The CDR3 totals 16 residues. The V gene's germline CDR1 is SEHNR and CDR2 FQNEAQ (reference sequence). Trimming shortened V by 0 bases and J by 9 bases, and 18 bases separated the two germline ends.

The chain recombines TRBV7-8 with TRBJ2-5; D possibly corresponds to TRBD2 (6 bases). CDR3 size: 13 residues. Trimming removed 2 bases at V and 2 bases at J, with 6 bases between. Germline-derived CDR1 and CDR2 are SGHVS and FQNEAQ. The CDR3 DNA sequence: TGTGCCAGCAGCTTACGGGGGCAAGAGACCCAGTACTTC. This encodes CASSLRGQETQYF. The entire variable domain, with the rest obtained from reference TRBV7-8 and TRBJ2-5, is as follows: GAGVSQSPRYKVAKRGQDVALRCDPISGHVSLFWYQQALGQGPEFLTYFQNEAQLDKSGLPSDRFFAERPEGSVSTLKIQRTQQEDSAVYLCASSLRGQETQYFGPGTRLLVL.

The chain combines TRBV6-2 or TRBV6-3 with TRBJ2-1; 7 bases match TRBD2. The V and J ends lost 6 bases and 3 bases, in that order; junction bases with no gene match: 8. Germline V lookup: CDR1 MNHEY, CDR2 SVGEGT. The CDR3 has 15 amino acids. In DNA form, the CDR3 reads TGTGCCAGCAGCCCGTTCGGCGGGAGCTACAATGAGCAGTTCTTC. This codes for CASSPFGGSYNEQFF.